A selection of T cell receptor beta chains follows, all from one sample in a study of cytomegalovirus exposure and HLA in healthy donors. Using immunoSEQ multiplex PCR, the repertoire was profiled, and TCRdb retains in-frame clones only, with some absent. The data hold 150,000 or so clones, with around four fifths observed a single time. Sequenced sample: PBMCs. These receptors were collected from a woman in her forties or fifties in good health and CMV-seropositive. Both conserved end residues are trimmed from each CDR3. D genes are given only for firm matches.

TRBJ2-3	TRBD1	TRBV7-9	ASNDRGRDTQY
TRBJ2-5	-	TRBV5-1	ASSFRDTFQETQY
TRBJ2-5	-	TRBV6-5	ASSPRRGQETQY
TRBJ2-3	TRBD2	TRBV5-4	ASSLGGGDTDTQY
TRBJ1-5	-	TRBV28	ASSLSSSGYNQPQH
TRBJ2-1	-	TRBV27	ASSTSGAYNEQF
TRBJ1-3	-	TRBV5-4	ASSFMGASGNTIY
TRBJ2-1	TRBD2	TRBV28	ASREGGRASYNEQF
TRBJ1-2	-	TRBV29-1	SVPPGGGWGYT
TRBJ2-1	TRBD1	TRBV6-5	ASKTTGSHNEQF
TRBJ1-1	-	TRBV10-3	AIRTQGVNTEAF
TRBJ2-1	-	TRBV19	ATKTGVTYNEQF
TRBJ1-4	-	TRBV25-1	ASSISKGEKLF
TRBJ2-1	-	TRBV6-4	ASSDDSGYNEQF
TRBJ1-1	-	TRBV15	ATSRKNLATEAF
TRBJ2-7	-	TRBV11-2	ASSLEISQGREQY
TRBJ2-5	TRBD1	TRBV5-1	ASSLFSSGDRGETQY
TRBJ1-2	TRBD1	TRBV14	ASSQDPRGRARGYT
TRBJ2-4	-	TRBV6-1	ASSESSTSLNIQY
TRBJ1-2	TRBD1	TRBV10-3	AISGTGGDGYT
TRBJ2-1	-	TRBV7-9	ASSRIADAGSYNEQF
TRBJ2-6	-	TRBV29-1	SGTFSSGANVLT
TRBJ1-1	TRBD1	TRBV15	ATSRRQGGNTEAF
TRBJ1-1	TRBD1	TRBV29-1	SVEPYGILTRTGGGKNTEAF
TRBJ1-4	-	TRBV9	ASSPGGRADEKLF
TRBJ1-6	TRBD1	TRBV19	ASSIDTGDALNSPLH
TRBJ2-5	-	TRBV5-1	ASSSTSSQETQY
TRBJ1-2	TRBD1	TRBV28	ASSFVYRLRDRGGYT
TRBJ2-2	-	TRBV5-1	ASSLGANTGELF
TRBJ2-4	-	TRBV4-2	ASSQAGNLAKNIQY
TRBJ2-5	TRBD2	TRBV7-3	ASSLVGLAGRGETQY
TRBJ2-7	TRBD2	TRBV28	ASSSRGRAAYEQY
TRBJ1-6	TRBD1	TRBV28	ASRSGGGQSNSPLH
TRBJ1-1	TRBD1	TRBV7-9	ASTAGGLNTEAF
TRBJ1-5	TRBD1	TRBV6-4	ASSGQANQPQH
TRBJ2-7	TRBD2	TRBV7-2	ASSLELAGGQEQY
TRBJ2-3	TRBD2	TRBV27	ASSPWAGLAGVEADTQY